A selection of T cell receptor beta chains follows, all from one sample in a study of cytomegalovirus exposure and HLA in healthy donors. Some clones are missing from TCRdb's copy, which holds only in-frame ones; the method was immunoSEQ multiplex PCR. This table has around 150,000 clones, roughly 72% appearing once. The specimen was PBMCs. These receptors were taken from a man in his forties in good health and CMV-seropositive. The CDR3 runs from the conserved cysteine through the conserved F or W. D genes are given only for firm matches. Not all rows give a size; the values are once, few, many and, for expanded clones, a class.

d_call	v_call	j_call	clone_size	cdr3_nt	cdr3_aa
TRBD1	TRBV4-1	TRBJ1-2	NA	TGCGCCAGCAGCACCCGACAGGGGACGTATGGCTACACCTTC	CASSTRQGTYGYTF
NA	TRBV7-7	TRBJ1-3	NA	TGTGCTAGCAGTAAAGGAGCGACCTCTGGAAACACCATATATTTT	CASSKGATSGNTIYF
TRBD1	TRBV7-2	TRBJ2-2	NA	TGTGCCAGCAGTTACGGGACAGGGGACACCGGGGAGCTGTTTTTT	CASSYGTGDTGELFF
NA	TRBV6-5	TRBJ1-1	NA	TGTGCCAGCCTCGTGAACACTGAAGCTTTCTTT	CASLVNTEAFF
TRBD1	TRBV5-6	TRBJ2-1	once	TGTGCCAGCAGCTTGTCAGGGGGCCCCTACAATGAGCAGTTCTTC	CASSLSGGPYNEQFF
TRBD2	TRBV7-7	TRBJ2-2	few	TGTGCTAGCAGCCCCGGGGGACTAGCTCCCCCCGGGGAGCTGTTTTTT	CASSPGGLAPPGELFF
TRBD1	TRBV27	TRBJ1-4	NA	TGTGCCAGCAGCCGAGGGGGCAGGGGGCGGTTAACTAATGAAAAACTGTTTTTT	CASSRGGRGRLTNEKLFF
NA	TRBV7-2	TRBJ2-1	NA	TGTGCCAGCAGCCCCACCCCGGTTCCTCAGGGCAATGAGCAGTTCTTC	CASSPTPVPQGNEQFF
TRBD1	TRBV11-2	TRBJ1-2	NA	TGTGCCAGCAGCTTAGCATCGACAGGGGTTAGATTTGGCTACACCTTC	CASSLASTGVRFGYTF
NA	TRBV9	TRBJ2-2	NA	TGTGCCAGCAGCCCGGATGGACTTCCGGGGGACCCCGGGGAGCTGTTTTTT	CASSPDGLPGDPGELFF
TRBD1	TRBV2	TRBJ1-3	NA	TGTGCCAGCCAGACAGGGGGCTCTGGAAACACCATATATTTT	CASQTGGSGNTIYF
NA	TRBV7-9	TRBJ2-7	NA	TGTGCCAGTCCCTACCACGAGCAGTACTTC	CASPYHEQYF
NA	TRBV15	TRBJ1-5	few	TGTGCCACCAGCAGAGATCCGGGGGAGCCCCAGCATTTT	CATSRDPGEPQHF
NA	TRBV7-9	TRBJ1-1	once	TGTGCCAGCAGCTTAGCTGGCGGGAGGGCTGAAGCTTTCTTT	CASSLAGGRAEAFF
NA	TRBV4-2	TRBJ2-4	many	TGTGCCAGCAGCCAAGTAGGCCCAGGTCACATTCAGTACTTC	CASSQVGPGHIQYF
NA	TRBV7-5	TRBJ2-2	NA	TGTGCCAGAAGCTTGTCCGGGACTAGCCAAACAACGAACACCGGGGAGCTGTTTTTT	CARSLSGTSQTTNTGELFF
TRBD1	TRBV5-4	TRBJ2-5	NA	TGTGCCAGCAGCTCGGCCTCGGGACAGGGGCGAGAGCAGTACTTC	CASSSASGQGREQYF
TRBD2	TRBV11-2	TRBJ2-5	NA	TGTGCCAGCAGCGGTAGCGGGGTCCCTAGGGGCCAGCAGTACTTC	CASSGSGVPRGQQYF
TRBD2	TRBV5-1	TRBJ2-1	NA	TGCGCCAGCAGCTTGAGGCCTAGCGGGGGGAATGAGCAGTTCTTC	CASSLRPSGGNEQFF
TRBD2	TRBV5-6	TRBJ2-7	NA	TGTGCCAGCAGCGCCGGGACTAGCGGTGTCTACGAGCAGTACTTC	CASSAGTSGVYEQYF
NA	TRBV7-2	TRBJ2-7	once	TGTGCCAGCAGCTTAGCAGCGTCCTACGAGCAGTACTTC	CASSLAASYEQYF
TRBD2	TRBV9	TRBJ2-5	few	TGTGCCAGCAGCGTCGGACTAGCGGGGATCGCGTCGGAGACCCAGTACTTC	CASSVGLAGIASETQYF
NA	TRBV7-3	TRBJ1-5	NA	TGTGCCAGCAGCCGGACAGTCAATCAGCCCCAGCATTTT	CASSRTVNQPQHF
TRBD1	TRBV19	TRBJ1-6	NA	TGTGCCAGTAGTACCCGGACAGGGTTTAATTCACCCCTCCACTTT	CASSTRTGFNSPLHF
NA	TRBV5-1	TRBJ2-5	once	TGCGCCAGCAGCTTGGTTAGGGACACCCAAGAGACCCAGTACTTC	CASSLVRDTQETQYF
TRBD1	TRBV7-2	TRBJ2-7	NA	TGTGCCAGCAGCGCTCGACAGGGTTCCTACGAGCAGTACTTC	CASSARQGSYEQYF
NA	TRBV9	TRBJ1-2	NA	TGTGCCAGCAGCGTAGATAGGGGTGGCTACACCTTC	CASSVDRGGYTF
NA	TRBV7-2	TRBJ1-5	NA	TGTGCCAGCAGCTTAGCGGGGAGGCCGGGAAATCAGCCCCAGCATTTT	CASSLAGRPGNQPQHF
TRBD1	TRBV11-2	TRBJ2-2	NA	TGTGCCAGCAGCTTAATGGGACAGGGGTCCGGGGAGCTGTTTTTT	CASSLMGQGSGELFF
NA	TRBV27	TRBJ2-7	few	TGTGCCAGCAGTCCTAAACAGGGTAGGGTCGAGCAGTACTTC	CASSPKQGRVEQYF
TRBD2	TRBV7-3	TRBJ2-5	NA	TGTGCCAGCAGCGGGGGACTAGCGGGGCCCTGGTACTTC	CASSGGLAGPWYF
TRBD2	TRBV7-2	TRBJ2-1	NA	TGTGCCAGCAGCCTCCTGACTAGCGGGGGGGCGAATGAGCAGTTCTTC	CASSLLTSGGANEQFF
NA	TRBV7-9	TRBJ1-3	few	TGTGCCAGCAGCCACGGGGGGTCTGGAAACACCATATATTTT	CASSHGGSGNTIYF
TRBD2	TRBV2	TRBJ2-3	NA	TGTGCCAGCGGGGGGACTAGCGGGCCTATAGATACGCAGTATTTT	CASGGTSGPIDTQYF
NA	TRBV5-1	TRBJ1-6	NA	TGCGCCAGCAGGGGAGGGAGCTCCTATAATTCACCCCTCCACTTT	CASRGGSSYNSPLHF
TRBD2	TRBV4-2	TRBJ2-3	few	TGTGCCAGCAGCCAACCCGAGCGGGGGGACACTGGGGATACGCAGTATTTT	CASSQPERGDTGDTQYF
TRBD2	TRBV29-1	TRBJ2-2	NA	TGCAGCGTCCTCGGGGGGGGTTCGAACACCGGGGAGCTGTTTTTT	CSVLGGGSNTGELFF
TRBD2	TRBV25-1	TRBJ2-2	NA	TGTGCCAGCGGCTGGGAGGGATGGCAGGAGGGAGCCGGGGAGCTGTTTTTT	CASGWEGWQEGAGELFF
NA	TRBV6-5	TRBJ1-1	once	TGTGCCAGCAGTTACTCGGACAAGCCGAACACTGAAGCTTTCTTT	CASSYSDKPNTEAFF
TRBD1	TRBV19	TRBJ1-2	NA	TGTGCCAGTAGTGCGGCTTCAGGGGGGCACTATGGCTACACCTTC	CASSAASGGHYGYTF
NA	TRBV27	TRBJ2-7	NA	TGTGCCAGCAGGCGAGGCCCAGGGGACTCCTACGAGCAGTACTTC	CASRRGPGDSYEQYF
TRBD1	TRBV11-2	TRBJ1-1	NA	TGTGCCAGCAGCTTGATGTGGAGGGACAGGGCCCCGGAAAACACTGAAGCTTTCTTT	CASSLMWRDRAPENTEAFF
NA	TRBV7-3	TRBJ1-2	NA	TGTGCCAGCAGCCTCAACAGGGTTGGGTATGGCTACACCTTC	CASSLNRVGYGYTF
NA	TRBV30	TRBJ2-7	NA	TGTGCCTGGAGTGCGGCAGGCCCCCCCTACGAGCAGTACTTC	CAWSAAGPPYEQYF
NA	TRBV11-1	TRBJ2-7	NA	TGTGCCAGCACCCCAGACATCACAGGGCTTGGGTACGAGCAGTACTTC	CASTPDITGLGYEQYF
TRBD2	TRBV5-1	TRBJ2-3	NA	TGCGCCAGCAGCTTGGACGGGGGGAACGGAGTTACGCAGTATTTT	CASSLDGGNGVTQYF
NA	TRBV7-8	TRBJ1-6	NA	TGTGCCAGCAGCATACTGAGCGGGGCCAAGGATCCCCTCCACTTT	CASSILSGAKDPLHF
NA	TRBV4-1	TRBJ1-1	few	TGCGCCAGCAGCCAAGATTCAGGGGATCTTTCCGAAGCTTTCTTT	CASSQDSGDLSEAFF
TRBD2	TRBV4-1	TRBJ2-1	few	TGCGCCAGCAGCCAACTGGGGACTAGCGGACGCAATGAGCAGTTCTTC	CASSQLGTSGRNEQFF
NA	TRBV7-2	TRBJ2-7	few	TGTGCCAGCAGCTTATACGGCGGCAGTAGCTCCTACGAGCAGTACTTC	CASSLYGGSSSYEQYF
NA	TRBV11-2	TRBJ1-1	NA	TGTGCCAGCAGCAAGGACATGAACACTGAAGCTTTCTTT	CASSKDMNTEAFF
NA	TRBV7-8	TRBJ1-3	NA	TGTGCCAGCAGTCGCGACAGCTCCGCTGGAAACACCATATATTTT	CASSRDSSAGNTIYF
TRBD2	TRBV7-6	TRBJ2-7	NA	TGTGCCAGCAGCTTTGTAGCGGGGGATTCCTACGAGCAGTACTTC	CASSFVAGDSYEQYF
NA	TRBV7-6	TRBJ1-1	NA	TGTGCCAGCAGCTTTCAACAGGGAGCCACTGAAGCTTTCTTT	CASSFQQGATEAFF
TRBD1	TRBV6-1	TRBJ1-3	NA	TGTGCCACCTCGGACAGGGTAGCGTCTGGAAACACCATATATTTT	CATSDRVASGNTIYF